This paragraph reports one TCR beta chain. Antigen: not known. The PCR was carried out with 60 Vbeta primers and 13 Jbeta primers. The method was immunoSEQ multiplex PCR; TCRdb's version includes in-frame clones alone and lacks a portion of them. The sample includes fewer than 250,000 clones, approximately 80% of them seen just once. The data are from a study of cytomegalovirus exposure and HLA in healthy donors. At the level of the study: Roughly 80 million unique TCRs from HLA-typed donors were held in an early data release. Overall study results and limits: Diagnosis of cytomegalovirus status made by the classifier reportedly showed high specificity and sensitivity. Confirmation in vitro established that a few CMV-associated chains were specific for CMV antigens. A further, later analysis showed that HLA-associated TCR beta chains (compared with equally common others) were more clonally expanded.

Sequenced input: PBMCs. This receptor was obtained from a man in his forties in good health and CMV-seropositive.

The CDR3 is CASSVDRGFGYTF. CDR3 bases: TGTGCCAGCAGCGTGGACAGGGGATTTGGCTACACCTTC. The chain couples TRBV2 to TRBJ1-2; TRBD1 matches at 9 bases. CDR1 is SNHLY and CDR2 is FYNNEI in the germline V gene. V was clipped by 6 bases and J by 7 bases; unmatched bases: 6. The length of the CDR3 is 13 residues.